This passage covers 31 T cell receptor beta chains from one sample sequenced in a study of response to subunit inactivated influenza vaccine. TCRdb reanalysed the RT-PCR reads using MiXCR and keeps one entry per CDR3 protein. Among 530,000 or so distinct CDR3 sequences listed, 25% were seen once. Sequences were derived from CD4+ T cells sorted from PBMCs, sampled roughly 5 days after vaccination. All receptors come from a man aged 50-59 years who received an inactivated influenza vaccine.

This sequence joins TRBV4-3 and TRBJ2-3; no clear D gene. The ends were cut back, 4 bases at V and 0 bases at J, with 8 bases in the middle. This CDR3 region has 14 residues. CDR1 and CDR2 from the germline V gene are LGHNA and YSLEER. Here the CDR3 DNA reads TGCGCCAGCAGCCCCGTAGCAAGCACAGATACGCAGTATTTT. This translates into CASSPVASTDTQYF.

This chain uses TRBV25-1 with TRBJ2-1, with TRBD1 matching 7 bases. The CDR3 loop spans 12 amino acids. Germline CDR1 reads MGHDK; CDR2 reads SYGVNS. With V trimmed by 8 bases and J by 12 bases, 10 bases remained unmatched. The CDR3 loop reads CASGHTGDGQFF. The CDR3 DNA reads TGTGCCAGCGGCCACACAGGGGATGGGCAGTTCTTC.

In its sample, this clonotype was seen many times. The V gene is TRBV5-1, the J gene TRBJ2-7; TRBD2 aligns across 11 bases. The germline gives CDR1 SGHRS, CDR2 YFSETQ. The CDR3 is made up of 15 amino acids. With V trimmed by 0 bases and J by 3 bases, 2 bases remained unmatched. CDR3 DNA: TGCGCCAGCAGCTTGGGACTAGCGGGAAACTACGAGCAGTACTTC. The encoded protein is CASSLGLAGNYEQYF.

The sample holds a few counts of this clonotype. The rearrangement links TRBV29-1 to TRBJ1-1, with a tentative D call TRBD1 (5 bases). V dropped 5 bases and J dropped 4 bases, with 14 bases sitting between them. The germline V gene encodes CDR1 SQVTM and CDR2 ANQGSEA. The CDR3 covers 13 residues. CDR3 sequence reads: CSVRPWGGTEAFF. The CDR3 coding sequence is TGCAGCGTTCGACCCTGGGGCGGCACTGAAGCTTTCTTT.

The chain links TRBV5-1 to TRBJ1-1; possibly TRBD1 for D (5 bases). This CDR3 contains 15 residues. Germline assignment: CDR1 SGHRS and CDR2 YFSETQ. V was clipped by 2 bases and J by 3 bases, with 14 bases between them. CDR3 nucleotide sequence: TGCGCCAGCAGCTTATCAGGGACCGACGACACTGAAGCTTTCTTT. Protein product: CASSLSGTDDTEAFF.

The CDR3 DNA is TGTGCCAGCAGAGGGAACAGGGGGAGGGCAGATACGCAGTATTTT. This sequence encodes CASRGNRGRADTQYF. This chain uses TRBV7-8 with TRBJ2-3; possible D gene TRBD1, 8 bases. The CDR3 sequence is 15 residues long. The V gene's germline CDR1 is SGHVS and CDR2 FQNEAQ. V lost 6 bases, J lost 4 bases, and 17 bases lay in between.

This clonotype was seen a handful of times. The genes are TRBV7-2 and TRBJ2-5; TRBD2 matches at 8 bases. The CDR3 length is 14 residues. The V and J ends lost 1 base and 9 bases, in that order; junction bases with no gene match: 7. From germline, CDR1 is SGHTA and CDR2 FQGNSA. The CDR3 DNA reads TGTGCCAGCAGCTTAGGGGGACTAGTTTATGCCCAGTACTTC. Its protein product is CASSLGGLVYAQYF.

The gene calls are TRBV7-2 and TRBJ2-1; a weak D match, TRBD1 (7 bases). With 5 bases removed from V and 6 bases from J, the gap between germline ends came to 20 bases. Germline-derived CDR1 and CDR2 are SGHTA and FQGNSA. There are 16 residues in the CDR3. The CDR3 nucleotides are TGTGCCAGCAGCCAGGGGGGAGGCACCCACCTCAATGAGCAGTTCTTC. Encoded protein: CASSQGGGTHLNEQFF.

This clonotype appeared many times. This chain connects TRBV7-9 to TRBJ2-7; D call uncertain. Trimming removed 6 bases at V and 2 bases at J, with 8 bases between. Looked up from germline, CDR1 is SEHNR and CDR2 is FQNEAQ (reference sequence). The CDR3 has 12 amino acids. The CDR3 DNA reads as TGTGCCAGCAGTCTTGGGACCTACGAGCAGTACTTC. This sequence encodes CASSLGTYEQYF.

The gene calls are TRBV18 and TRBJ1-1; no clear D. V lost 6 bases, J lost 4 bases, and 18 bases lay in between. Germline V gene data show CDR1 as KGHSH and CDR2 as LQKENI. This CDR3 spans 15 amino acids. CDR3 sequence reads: CASSRNLDLGTEAFF. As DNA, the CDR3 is TGTGCCAGCTCCCGCAACTTGGATTTGGGCACTGAAGCTTTCTTT.

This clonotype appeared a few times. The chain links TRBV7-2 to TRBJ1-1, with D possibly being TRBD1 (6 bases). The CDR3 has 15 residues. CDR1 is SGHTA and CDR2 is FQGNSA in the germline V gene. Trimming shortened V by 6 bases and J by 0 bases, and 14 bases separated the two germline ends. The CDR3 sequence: CASRPTGSVNTEAFF. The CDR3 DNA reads TGTGCCAGCAGGCCGACAGGTAGCGTGAACACTGAAGCTTTCTTT.

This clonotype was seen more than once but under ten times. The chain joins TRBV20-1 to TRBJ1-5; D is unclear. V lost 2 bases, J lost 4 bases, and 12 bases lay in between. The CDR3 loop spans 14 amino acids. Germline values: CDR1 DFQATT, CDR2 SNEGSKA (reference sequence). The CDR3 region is CSARTGRGNQPQHF. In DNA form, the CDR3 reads TGCAGTGCTAGAACCGGTCGTGGGAATCAGCCCCAGCATTTT.

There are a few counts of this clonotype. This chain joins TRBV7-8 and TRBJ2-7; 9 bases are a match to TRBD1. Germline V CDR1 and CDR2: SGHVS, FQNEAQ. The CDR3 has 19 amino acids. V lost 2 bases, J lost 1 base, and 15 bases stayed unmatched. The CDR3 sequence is CASSLLSGTGTFQSYEQYF. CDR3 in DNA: TGTGCCAGCAGCTTATTATCCGGGACAGGGACCTTCCAGTCCTACGAGCAGTACTTC.

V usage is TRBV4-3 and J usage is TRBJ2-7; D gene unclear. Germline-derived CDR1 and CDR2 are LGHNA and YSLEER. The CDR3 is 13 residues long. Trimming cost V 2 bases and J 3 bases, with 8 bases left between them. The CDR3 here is CASSQRAYYEQYF. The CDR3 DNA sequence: TGCGCCAGCAGCCAACGGGCCTACTACGAGCAGTACTTC.

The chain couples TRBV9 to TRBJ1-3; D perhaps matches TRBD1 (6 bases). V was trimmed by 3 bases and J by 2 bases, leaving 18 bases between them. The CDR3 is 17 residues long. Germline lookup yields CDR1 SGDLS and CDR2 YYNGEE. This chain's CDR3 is CASSAGVQPVAGNTIYF. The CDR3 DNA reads TGTGCCAGCAGCGCAGGGGTGCAGCCCGTGGCTGGAAACACCATATATTTT.

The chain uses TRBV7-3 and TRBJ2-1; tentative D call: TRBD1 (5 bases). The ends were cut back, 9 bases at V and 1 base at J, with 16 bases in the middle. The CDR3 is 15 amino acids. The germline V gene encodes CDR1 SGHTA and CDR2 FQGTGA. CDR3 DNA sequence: TGTGCCAGTCGCACACAGGCCGGATCCTACAATGAGCAGTTCTTC. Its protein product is CASRTQAGSYNEQFF. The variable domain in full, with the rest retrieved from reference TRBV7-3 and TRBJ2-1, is GAGVSQTPSNKVTEKGKYVELRCDPISGHTALYWYRQSLGQGPEFLIYFQGTGAADDSGLPNDRFFAVRPEGSVSTLKIQRTERGDSAVYLCASRTQAGSYNEQFFGPGTRLTVL.

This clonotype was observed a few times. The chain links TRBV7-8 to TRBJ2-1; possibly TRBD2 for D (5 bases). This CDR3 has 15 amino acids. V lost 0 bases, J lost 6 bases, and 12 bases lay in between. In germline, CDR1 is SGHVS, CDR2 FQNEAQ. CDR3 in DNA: TGTGCCAGCAGCTTAGCAAGGGAGATAGGCAATGAGCAGTTCTTC. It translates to CASSLAREIGNEQFF.

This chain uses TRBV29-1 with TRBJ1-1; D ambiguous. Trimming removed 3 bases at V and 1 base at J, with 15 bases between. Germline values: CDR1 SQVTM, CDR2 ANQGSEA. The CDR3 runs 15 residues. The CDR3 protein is CSVDEGRYRNTEAFF. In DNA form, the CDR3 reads TGCAGCGTTGATGAGGGCAGATACCGGAACACTGAAGCTTTCTTT.

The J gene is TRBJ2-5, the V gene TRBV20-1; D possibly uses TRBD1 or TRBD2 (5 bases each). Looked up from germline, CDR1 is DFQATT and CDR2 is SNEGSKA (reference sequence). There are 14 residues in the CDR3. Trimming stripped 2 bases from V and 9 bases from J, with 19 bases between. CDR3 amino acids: CSARRDGSVRAQYF. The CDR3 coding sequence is TGCAGTGCTAGAAGGGACGGCTCAGTAAGAGCCCAGTACTTC.

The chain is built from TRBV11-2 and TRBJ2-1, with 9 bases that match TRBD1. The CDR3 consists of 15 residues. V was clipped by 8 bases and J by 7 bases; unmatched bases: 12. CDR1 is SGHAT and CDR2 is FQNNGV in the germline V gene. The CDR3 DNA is TGTGCCAGCCAACAGGGGACAGGGCGTTCAAATGAGCAGTTCTTC. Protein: CASQQGTGRSNEQFF.

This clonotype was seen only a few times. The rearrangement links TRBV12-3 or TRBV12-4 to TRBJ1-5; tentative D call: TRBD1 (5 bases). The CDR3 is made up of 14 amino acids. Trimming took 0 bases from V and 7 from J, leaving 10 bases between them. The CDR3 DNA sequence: TGTGCCAGCAGTTTAGCGGGCAGGGTACAGCCCCAGCATTTT. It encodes CASSLAGRVQPQHF.

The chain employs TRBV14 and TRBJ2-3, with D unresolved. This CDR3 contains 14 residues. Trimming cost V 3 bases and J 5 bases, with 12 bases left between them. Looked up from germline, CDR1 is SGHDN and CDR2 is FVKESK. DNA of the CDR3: TGTGCCAGCAGCCAGGTATTCTGGGAAGATACGCAGTATTTT. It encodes CASSQVFWEDTQYF.

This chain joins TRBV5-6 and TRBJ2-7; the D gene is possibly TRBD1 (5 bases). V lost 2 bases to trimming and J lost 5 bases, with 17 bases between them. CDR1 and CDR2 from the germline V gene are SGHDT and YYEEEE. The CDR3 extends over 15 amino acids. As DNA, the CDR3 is TGTGCCAGCAGCTTTCGTGCGGTTAGGGGCCACGAGCAGTACTTC. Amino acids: CASSFRAVRGHEQYF.

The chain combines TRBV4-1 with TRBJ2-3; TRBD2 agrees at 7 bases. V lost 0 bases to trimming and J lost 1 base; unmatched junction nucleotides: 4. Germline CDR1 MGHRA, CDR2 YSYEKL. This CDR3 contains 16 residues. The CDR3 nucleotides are TGCGCCAGCAGCCAAGAAGTAGCGGGCCGCACAGATACGCAGTATTTT. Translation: CASSQEVAGRTDTQYF.

The CDR3 DNA is TGTGCCAGCAGCTTAGTATTCCCCGGGGAGCTGTTTTTT. It specifies CASSLVFPGELFF. This chain links TRBV7-2 with TRBJ2-2; no definite D call. The CDR3 is made up of 13 amino acids. Germline V gene data show CDR1 as SGHTA and CDR2 as FQGNSA. V was clipped by 1 base and J by 6 bases, with 6 bases between them.

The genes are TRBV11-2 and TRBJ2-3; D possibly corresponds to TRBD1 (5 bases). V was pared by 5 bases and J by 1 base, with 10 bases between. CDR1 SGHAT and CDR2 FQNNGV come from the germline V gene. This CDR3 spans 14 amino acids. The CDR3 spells CASSTPTGTDTQYF. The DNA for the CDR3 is TGTGCCAGCAGCACCCCGACAGGCACAGATACGCAGTATTTT.

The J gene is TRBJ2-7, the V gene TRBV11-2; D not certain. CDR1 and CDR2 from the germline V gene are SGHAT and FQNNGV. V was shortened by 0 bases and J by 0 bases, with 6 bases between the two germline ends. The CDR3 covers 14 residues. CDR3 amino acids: CASSLDSGSYEQYF. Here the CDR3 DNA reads TGTGCCAGCAGCTTAGATTCGGGCTCCTACGAGCAGTACTTC.

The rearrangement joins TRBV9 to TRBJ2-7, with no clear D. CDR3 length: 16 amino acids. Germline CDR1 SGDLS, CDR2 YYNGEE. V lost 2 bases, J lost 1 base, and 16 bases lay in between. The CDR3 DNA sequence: TGTGCCAGCAGCGTTGCCCCTTCCCCTTCATCCTACGAGCAGTACTTC. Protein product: CASSVAPSPSSYEQYF.

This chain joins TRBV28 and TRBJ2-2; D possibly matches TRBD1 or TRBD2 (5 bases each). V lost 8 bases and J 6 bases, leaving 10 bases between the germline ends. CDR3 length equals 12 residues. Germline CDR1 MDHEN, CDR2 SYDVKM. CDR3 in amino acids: CASEGRAGELFF. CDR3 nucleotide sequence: TGTGCCAGCGAGGGACGCGCCGGGGAGCTGTTTTTT.

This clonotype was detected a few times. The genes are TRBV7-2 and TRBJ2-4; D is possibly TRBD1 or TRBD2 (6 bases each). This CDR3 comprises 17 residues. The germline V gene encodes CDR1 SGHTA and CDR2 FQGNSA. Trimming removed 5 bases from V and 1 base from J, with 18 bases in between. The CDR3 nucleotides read TGTGCCAGCAGCCCGCGGGACACTTTCCTCGCCAAAAACATTCAGTACTTC. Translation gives CASSPRDTFLAKNIQYF.

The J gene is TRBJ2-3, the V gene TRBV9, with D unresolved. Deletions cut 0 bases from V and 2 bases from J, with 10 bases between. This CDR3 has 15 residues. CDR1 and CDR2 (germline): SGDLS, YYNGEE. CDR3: CASSVAGLNTDTQYF. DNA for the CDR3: TGTGCCAGCAGCGTAGCTGGGCTCAACACAGATACGCAGTATTTT. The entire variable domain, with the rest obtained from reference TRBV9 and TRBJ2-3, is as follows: DSGVTQTPKHLITATGQRVTLRCSPRSGDLSVYWYQQSLDQGLQFLIQYYNGEERAKGNILERFSAQQFPDLHSELNLSSLELGDSALYFCASSVAGLNTDTQYFGPGTRLTVL.